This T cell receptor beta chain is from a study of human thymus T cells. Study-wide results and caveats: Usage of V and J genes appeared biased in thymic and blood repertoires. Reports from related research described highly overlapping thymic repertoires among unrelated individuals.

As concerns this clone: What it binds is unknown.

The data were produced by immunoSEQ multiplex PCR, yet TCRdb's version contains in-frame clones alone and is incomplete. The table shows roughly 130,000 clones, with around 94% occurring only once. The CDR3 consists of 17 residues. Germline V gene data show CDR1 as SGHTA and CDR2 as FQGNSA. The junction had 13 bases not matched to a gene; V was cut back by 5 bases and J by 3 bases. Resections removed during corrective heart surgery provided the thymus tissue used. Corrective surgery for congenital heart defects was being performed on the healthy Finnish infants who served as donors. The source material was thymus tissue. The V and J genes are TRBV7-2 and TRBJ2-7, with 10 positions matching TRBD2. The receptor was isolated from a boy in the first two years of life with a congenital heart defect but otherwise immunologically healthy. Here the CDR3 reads CASSRPLTSGERYEQYF. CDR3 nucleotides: TGTGCCAGCAGCCGCCCCCTTACTAGCGGGGAACGCTACGAGCAGTACTTC.